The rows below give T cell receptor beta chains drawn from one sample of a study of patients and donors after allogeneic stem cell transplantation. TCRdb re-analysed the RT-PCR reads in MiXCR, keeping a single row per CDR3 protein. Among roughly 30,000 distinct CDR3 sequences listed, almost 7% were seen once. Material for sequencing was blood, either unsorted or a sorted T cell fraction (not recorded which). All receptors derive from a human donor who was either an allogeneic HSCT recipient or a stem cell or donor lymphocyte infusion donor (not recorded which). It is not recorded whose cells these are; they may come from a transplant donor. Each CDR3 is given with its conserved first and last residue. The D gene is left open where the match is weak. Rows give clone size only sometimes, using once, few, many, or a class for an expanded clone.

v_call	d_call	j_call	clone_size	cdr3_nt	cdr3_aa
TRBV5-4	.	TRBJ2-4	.	TGTGCCAGCAGCTTAATGGGCCTAGCCAAAAACATTCAGTACTTC	CASSLMGLAKNIQYF
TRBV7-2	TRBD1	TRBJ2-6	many	TGTGCCAGCAGCTCCGGTTATTTGACAGGGGCGAAATCTGGGGCCAACGTCCTGACTTTC	CASSSGYLTGAKSGANVLTF
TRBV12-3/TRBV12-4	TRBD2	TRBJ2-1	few	TGTGCCAGCTCTCCTAGCGGGAGATGGCTATCCTACAATGAGCAGTTCTTC	CASSPSGRWLSYNEQFF
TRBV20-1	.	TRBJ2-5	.	TGCAGTGCTAGAGATGGGGGGGGCAGGGAGACCCAGTACTTC	CSARDGGGRETQYF
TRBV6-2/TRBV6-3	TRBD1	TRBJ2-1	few	TGTGCCAGCAGCCCCCACAGGGGAACTGAGCAGTTCTTC	CASSPHRGTEQFF
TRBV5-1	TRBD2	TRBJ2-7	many	TGCGCCAGCAGCTTGGCTCTAGCGGGAGGGCCGTCCGAGCAGTACTTC	CASSLALAGGPSEQYF
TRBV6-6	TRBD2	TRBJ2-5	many	TGTGCCAGCAGGGTAGGGAGGGCGGTCGGAGAGACCCAGTACTTC	CASRVGRAVGETQYF
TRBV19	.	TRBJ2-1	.	TGTGCCAGTAGATTAGGGCCGGGTAGTAATGAGCAGTTCTTC	CASRLGPGSNEQFF
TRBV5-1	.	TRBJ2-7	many	TGCGCCAGCAGCCTGTCCGCCGGGACACTGACCTACGAGCAGTACTTC	CASSLSAGTLTYEQYF
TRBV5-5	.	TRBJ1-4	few	TGTGCCAGCAGCTTGGGTGTGACTAATGAAAAACTGTTTTTT	CASSLGVTNEKLFF
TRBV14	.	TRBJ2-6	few	TGTGCCAGCAGCCAAGTTGCTGGGGCCAACGTCCTGACTTTC	CASSQVAGANVLTF
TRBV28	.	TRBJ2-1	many	TGTGCCAGCAGTTCACCGACAGGTCAGTTCTTC	CASSSPTGQFF
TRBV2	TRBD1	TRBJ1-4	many	TGTGCCAGCAGTGGACAGGGTGAAAAACTGTTTTTT	CASSGQGEKLFF
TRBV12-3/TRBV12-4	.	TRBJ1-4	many	TGTGCCAGCAGTTTGGGGAGGGAAAAACTGTTTTTT	CASSLGREKLFF
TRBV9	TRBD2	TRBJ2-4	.	TGTGCCAGCAGCGTAGCTGAGGGAGGGAGGTACATTCAGTACTTC	CASSVAEGGRYIQYF
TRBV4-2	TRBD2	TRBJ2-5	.	TGTGCCAGCAGCCAAGAACTAGCGGGAGCCCTTCGGACCCAGTACTTC	CASSQELAGALRTQYF
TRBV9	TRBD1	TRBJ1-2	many	TGTGCCAGCAGCGAGGGACAGGTCCTGGGCTATGGCTACACCTTC	CASSEGQVLGYGYTF
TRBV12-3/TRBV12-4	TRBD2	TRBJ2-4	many	TGTGCCAGCAGCCGGCTAGCGGGACTTCCCGGGGCCAAAAACATTCAGTACTTC	CASSRLAGLPGAKNIQYF
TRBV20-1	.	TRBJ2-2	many	TGCAGTGCTGGTTGGGGGACGAACACCGGGGAGCTGTTTTTT	CSAGWGTNTGELFF
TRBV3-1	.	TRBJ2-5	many	TGTGCCAGCAGACAGGGTTCAGAGACCCAGTACTTC	CASRQGSETQYF
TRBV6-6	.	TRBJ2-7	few	TGTGCCAGCAGCCGGACAGGACTACCCCACTACGGCGAGCAGTACTTC	CASSRTGLPHYGEQYF
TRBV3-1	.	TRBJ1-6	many	TGTGCCAGCAGCCTTACCGGGGTTTCACCCCTCCACTTT	CASSLTGVSPLHF